What follows is one T cell receptor beta chain and its context. What it binds is not known. This sample was included in a study of T cells in women clearing cervical HPV infection. Looking at the study overall: With HLA typing for only a few women, HLA confounding remains possible. Whole-study results and caveats: CIN3+ cases had significantly higher TCR repertoire richness than controls, but evenness did not differ.

Using immunoSEQ multiplex PCR, the repertoire was profiled, and TCRdb retains in-frame clones only, with some absent. Its listing shows about 30,000 clones. The receptor's source is a woman aged 18 to 69 with a cervical HPV16 infection that either progressed to CIN3+ or cleared (not recorded which). The sequencing input was blood buffy coat.

The chain's CDR3 is CASSEPPQFRSTEAFF. The CDR3 bases that were read are TGTGCCAGCAGTGAACCCCCACAGTTTAGGAGCACTGAA. The chain employs TRBV6-1 and TRBJ1-1; D remains unclear. Coverage ceases 3 residues before the CDR3 finishes, and the germline J gene fills in the end. V was trimmed by 2 bases and J by 4 bases, leaving 17 bases between them. The germline gives CDR1 MNHNS, CDR2 SASEGT. This CDR3 region has 16 residues.